Ten or more counts support the clone carrying this T cell receptor beta chain. Its antigen is undetermined. These data come from a study of T cells in Graves' hyperthyroidism and ophthalmopathy. General study results and limits: Blood samples included most of the expanded thyroid clonotypes exceeding 0.001. The model anticipated ophthalmopathy a median around 6 months pre-onset.

TCR beta CDR3 regions were amplified from RNA transcripts. HTBI primers were employed in a first-round RT-PCR of the TCR CDR3. Using its own MiXCR run on the multiplex PCR reads, TCRdb lists one record per CDR3 protein. Found here are about 380,000 distinct CDR3 sequences, less than 15% of them singletons; the top ten hold more than 20%. Diagnosis relied on clinical symptoms, serum thyroxine and TRAb, thyroid ultrasound and orbital computed tomography. The PBMCs were taken from approximately 9 ml of fresh peripheral blood. This receptor was identified in a man aged 25-45 years with Graves' hyperthyroidism that later progressed to Graves' ophthalmopathy. The sample taken for sequencing was blood.

The CDR3 DNA is TGTGCCAGCAGCGAGCAATCAACCGATCAGCCCCAGCATTTT. Its protein is CASSEQSTDQPQHF. The chain recombines TRBV9 with TRBJ1-5; D is ambiguous. V was pared by 3 bases and J by 5 bases, with 12 bases between. Germline V gene data show CDR1 as SGDLS and CDR2 as YYNGEE. The CDR3 is made up of 14 amino acids.